This is a list of T cell receptor beta chains from one sample in a study of immune heterogeneity within non-small cell lung tumors. TCRdb processed the multiplex PCR reads anew with MiXCR; each CDR3 protein has one entry. The sample holds 13,000 to 15,000 distinct CDR3 sequences, less than 35% seen once. The sample comprised lung tumor tissue. Source of these receptors: a man aged 35 to 55 with non-small cell lung cancer. The CDR3 runs from the conserved cysteine through the conserved F or W. D genes are given only for firm matches. Size values are once, few and many counts, or a class for expanded clones, and some rows have none.

d_gene	v_gene	abundance	j_gene	CDR3nt	CDR3aa
TRBD2	TRBV7-2	medium-sized	TRBJ2-7	TGTGCCAGCACACCGGGACTAGCGGCGGGAGAGCAGTACTTC	CASTPGLAAGEQYF
TRBD1	TRBV28	.	TRBJ1-1	TGTGCCAGCAGAGGGATAGGCAGGGGGATAACTGAAGCTTTCTTT	CASRGIGRGITEAFF
.	TRBV13	many	TRBJ1-4	TGTGCCAGCAGTCAGACAGAGACCCAGGGGGAAAAACTGTTTTTT	CASSQTETQGEKLFF
.	TRBV6-1	.	TRBJ1-5	TGTGCCAGCAGTCACCCCCCCCCCAGCGGGGAGGATCAGCCCCAGCATTTT	CASSHPPPSGEDQPQHF
.	TRBV28	many	TRBJ1-5	TGTGCCAGCAGTCCCACCGGGAGAGACAATCAGCCCCAGCATTTT	CASSPTGRDNQPQHF
TRBD1	TRBV27	medium-sized	TRBJ1-2	TGTGCCAGCAGTCTGACAGGGAAGAGTGGCTATGGCTACACCTTC	CASSLTGKSGYGYTF
.	TRBV11-2	medium-sized	TRBJ2-7	TGTGCCAGCAGCCAGGCGAAAGGGACCGAGCAGTACTTC	CASSQAKGTEQYF
.	TRBV6-2/TRBV6-3	few	TRBJ2-5	TGTGCCAGCAGTTACTCGAGCAGAGAACAGGAGACCCAGTACTTC	CASSYSSREQETQYF
.	TRBV7-9	.	TRBJ2-7	TGTGCCAGCAGCCAATCGGGGGTAGGCTACGAGCAGTACTTC	CASSQSGVGYEQYF
.	TRBV24-1	many	TRBJ2-3	TGTGCCACCAGTGACCCGGGCGGCACAGATACGCAGTATTTT	CATSDPGGTDTQYF
.	TRBV19	.	TRBJ1-1	TGTGCCACCCGATCGGGGGGGGCGAAGACTGAAGCTTTCTTT	CATRSGGAKTEAFF
.	TRBV24-1	many	TRBJ2-7	TGTGCCACCAGTCCGGGGCTAGCACACTCCTACGAGCAGTACTTC	CATSPGLAHSYEQYF
.	TRBV30	many	TRBJ1-3	TGTGCCTGGAGAGGTCCGGGCAGCTCTGGAAACACCATATATTTT	CAWRGPGSSGNTIYF
.	TRBV7-3	many	TRBJ2-4	TGTGCCAGCAGCCCAGGGGCCAAAAACATTCAGTACTTC	CASSPGAKNIQYF
.	TRBV19	many	TRBJ1-2	TGTGCCAGTAGTATCAGGGACTATGGCTACACCTTC	CASSIRDYGYTF
.	TRBV5-1	few	TRBJ2-5	TGCGCCAGCAGCTCCCAGGGTGGGGAGACCCAGTACTTC	CASSSQGGETQYF
TRBD1	TRBV4-2	few	TRBJ2-2	TGTGCCAGCAGCCCCTTGGGACAGGTAGCGCCGAACACCGGGGAGCTGTTTTTT	CASSPLGQVAPNTGELFF
.	TRBV4-3	few	TRBJ1-1	TGCGCCAGCAGCCAAGATGGCCTCACTGAAGCTTTCTTT	CASSQDGLTEAFF
.	TRBV6-1	.	TRBJ2-2	TGTGCCAGCAGTTTAGGTGGGACCGGGGAGCTGTTTTTT	CASSLGGTGELFF
TRBD1	TRBV6-5	medium-sized	TRBJ1-2	TGTGCCAGCAGTTACTCGCCAGGGGGCGGCTATGGCTACACCTTC	CASSYSPGGGYGYTF
.	TRBV5-1	few	TRBJ2-3	TGCGCCAGCAGCTTGAAGCATAGGGGACTCGCAGATACGCAGTATTTT	CASSLKHRGLADTQYF
.	TRBV4-1	once	TRBJ1-3	TGCGCCAGCAGCCAAGCAGATGGCAGCTCTGGAAACACCCTATACTTT	CASSQADGSSGNTLYF
.	TRBV6-2/TRBV6-3	medium-sized	TRBJ1-2	TGTGCCAGCAGTCTCGACAGCAACTATGGCTACACCTTC	CASSLDSNYGYTF
TRBD2	TRBV27	.	TRBJ2-3	TGTGCCAGCTACCGAGGGACTAGCGGGGCCCCGGCTTCAGATACGCAGTATTTT	CASYRGTSGAPASDTQYF
.	TRBV9	few	TRBJ2-6	TGTGCCAGCAGCGTAGGGGGATCTGGGGCCAACGTCCTGACTTTC	CASSVGGSGANVLTF
TRBD2	TRBV11-2	.	TRBJ2-3	TGTGCCAGCAACTGGTCCGGGACTAGCGGGAGTACAGATACGCAGTATTTT	CASNWSGTSGSTDTQYF
.	TRBV5-1	.	TRBJ1-1	TGCGCCAGCAGCTACCAGGACAGAAACACTGGAGCTTTCTTT	CASSYQDRNTGAFF
.	TRBV19	many	TRBJ1-5	TGTGCCAGTAGTTTCCAGACGAATCAGCCCCAGCATTTT	CASSFQTNQPQHF
.	TRBV29-1	many	TRBJ1-3	TGCAGCGTTGCCGGGCCCGGGGGAAACACCATATATTTT	CSVAGPGGNTIYF
.	TRBV5-1	.	TRBJ2-1	TGCGCCAGCAAAGGATCCTACAATGAGCAGTTCTTC	CASKGSYNEQFF
TRBD1	TRBV12-3/TRBV12-4	many	TRBJ1-1	TGTGCCAGCAGGGCAGGGGGCACTGAAGCTTTCTTT	CASRAGGTEAFF
.	TRBV27	many	TRBJ2-2	TGTGCCAGCAGAATGAATAACGCGAACACCGGGGAGCTGTTTTTT	CASRMNNANTGELFF
.	TRBV16	many	TRBJ2-7	TGTGCCAGCAGCCACCAAGGTGGGCAGTACTTC	CASSHQGGQYF
.	TRBV25-1	.	TRBJ1-5	TGTGCCAGCAGTGAACAGGGCGGAATTCAATCAGCCCAGCATTTT	CASSEQGGIQSAQHF
.	TRBV3-1	medium-sized	TRBJ1-2	TGTGCCAGCAGCCAAGGGCTCTATGGCTACACCTTC	CASSQGLYGYTF
.	TRBV27	medium-sized	TRBJ2-7	TGTGCCAGCAGCGACCCTAGGGGTGAGCAGTACTTC	CASSDPRGEQYF
TRBD1	TRBV20-1	few	TRBJ2-2	TGCAGTGCAAGGACAGGGGGGAACACCGGGGAGCTGTTTTTT	CSARTGGNTGELFF
TRBD1	TRBV10-3	many	TRBJ1-2	TGTGCCATCAGTGAGTCTAACCCGGGGACAGGGTTGAAGGGCTACACCTTC	CAISESNPGTGLKGYTF
.	TRBV7-2	medium-sized	TRBJ2-7	TGTGCCAGCAGCTTAGACCCCTCCCGGATCGGCGAGCAGTACTTC	CASSLDPSRIGEQYF
TRBD2	TRBV9	.	TRBJ2-3	TGTGCCATCAGCAGCACGCGGGAGATGGGCACAGATACGCAGTATTTT	CAISSTREMGTDTQYF
.	TRBV6-2/TRBV6-3	medium-sized	TRBJ2-7	TGTGCCAGCAGTTACTCCATCGAGCAGTACTTC	CASSYSIEQYF
.	TRBV6-5	medium-sized	TRBJ1-6	TGTGCCAGCAGTTACTCGAAGGGCCGGGGCCACTATAATTCACCCCTCCACTTT	CASSYSKGRGHYNSPLHF
TRBD2	TRBV30	many	TRBJ2-7	TGTGCCTGGAGGACTAGCGGGAGAGATGGGCAGTACTTC	CAWRTSGRDGQYF
.	TRBV14	many	TRBJ1-6	TGTGCCAGCAGCCAACAACTAGGGGGTAATTCACCCCTCCACTTT	CASSQQLGGNSPLHF
.	TRBV28	medium-sized	TRBJ1-3	TGTGCCAGCTCCCCCCGGGGCTCTGGAAACACCATATATTTT	CASSPRGSGNTIYF
TRBD1	TRBV7-3	many	TRBJ2-2	TGTGCCAGCAGCAGGACAGGGGGGGACGGGGAGCTGTTTTTT	CASSRTGGDGELFF
.	TRBV11-2	medium-sized	TRBJ1-3	TGTGCCAGCAGAACCGGGCCGACCTCTGGAAACACCATATATTTT	CASRTGPTSGNTIYF
.	TRBV5-6	.	TRBJ2-7	TGTGCCAGCAGCTTCTCCTCTTACGAGCAGTACTTC	CASSFSSYEQYF
TRBD2	TRBV7-6	few	TRBJ2-5	TGTGCCAGCAGCCAAACTAGCGGGAGGGCCCTCGGAGAGACCCAGTACTTC	CASSQTSGRALGETQYF
.	TRBV20-1	many	TRBJ1-1	TGCAGTGCTAGGTACCAGCACTATAACACTGAAGCTTTCTTT	CSARYQHYNTEAFF
.	TRBV11-3	few	TRBJ2-3	TGTGCCAGCAGCCCGGGTTCACTGAGCGCAGATACGCAGTATTTT	CASSPGSLSADTQYF
.	TRBV4-1	.	TRBJ1-5	TGCGCCACCTCCTTACATGGAAGCAATCAGCCCCAGCATTTT	CATSLHGSNQPQHF
TRBD2	TRBV6-1	many	TRBJ2-1	TGTGCCAGCAGAGATAGCGGGAGGGATGGTGAGCAGTTCTTC	CASRDSGRDGEQFF
.	TRBV7-9	many	TRBJ2-5	TGTGCCAGCAGCTTTGGGATCCCGACACCGCTGGGGGTTGAGACCCAGTACTTC	CASSFGIPTPLGVETQYF